A single sample is the source of the 5 T cell receptor beta chains below, sequenced in a study of identical twins. TCRdb called the 5' RACE reads again in MiXCR, with one record for every CDR3 protein. The sample includes under 350,000 distinct CDR3 sequences, roughly 9.8% of them seen just once. These same data were also listed under a study on yellow fever vaccine responses in identical twins.

Sequencing was performed on CD8+ T cells sorted from blood. The receptors here all came from a woman aged 18-29 years in good health.

This clonotype was found many times. The chain employs TRBV4-1 and TRBJ1-6, with 7 bases lining up with TRBD1. The CDR3 is made up of 16 amino acids. Germline V gene data show CDR1 as MGHRA and CDR2 as YSYEKL. Trimming at V came to 2 bases and at J to 0 bases, leaving 1 base not matched to a gene. Here the CDR3 reads CASSQRGRSYNSPLHF. In DNA form, the CDR3 reads TGCGCCAGCAGCCAAAGGGGGCGCTCCTATAATTCACCCCTCCACTTT.

This clonotype was seen ten or more times. The J gene is TRBJ2-6, the V gene TRBV20-1; 8 nucleotides agree with TRBD1. In germline, CDR1 is DFQATT, CDR2 SNEGSKA (reference sequence). The CDR3 spans 17 residues. With 5 bases clipped from V and 0 bases from J, the junction kept 9 bases outside the gene matches. CDR3 DNA sequence: TGCAGTGCTGACCAGGGGGCGTCGAACTCTGGGGCCAACGTCCTGACTTTC. This codes for CSADQGASNSGANVLTF.

CDR3 sequence (DNA): TGTGCCACCGGGGGCGAGATAAACACCGGGGAGCTGTTTTTT. Translated, it gives CATGGEINTGELFF. This chain connects TRBV27 to TRBJ2-2; the D gene could be TRBD1 or TRBD2 (6 bases each). The germline CDR1 and CDR2 sequences are MNHEY and SMNVEV (reference sequence). The ends were cut back, 10 bases at V and 2 bases at J, with 14 bases in the middle. The CDR3 totals 14 residues.

This clonotype was recorded many times. The rearrangement uses TRBV6-5 and TRBJ2-7; D ambiguous. This CDR3 has 16 residues. V was clipped by 0 bases and J by 0 bases, with 12 bases between them. The germline gives CDR1 MNHEY, CDR2 SVGAGI. The CDR3 spells CASSYSWQRISYEQYF. CDR3 DNA sequence: TGTGCCAGCAGTTACTCTTGGCAACGGATCTCCTACGAGCAGTACTTC.

This clonotype was counted a few times. V and J are TRBV20-1 and TRBJ2-2; 12 bases are shared with TRBD1. Trimming cost V 3 bases and J 9 bases; bases outside gene matches: 11. The CDR3 length is 16 residues. CDR1 is DFQATT, CDR2 SNEGSKA, per germline (reference sequence). CDR3 in amino acids: CSASGTGGTAGRELFF. In nucleotides, the CDR3 is TGCAGTGCTAGCGGGACAGGGGGCACGGCGGGGCGGGAGCTGTTTTTT.